This is a list of T cell receptor beta chains from one sample in a study of OX40 agonist ivuxolimab in advanced cancers. Profiling relied on immunoSEQ multiplex PCR, and the TCRdb table lists in-frame clones only, not all of them. Of about 80,000 clones in the sample, 85% to 95% were seen once. Specimen: CD4+ or CD8+ T cells sorted from blood, collected in a trial of the OX40 agonist ivuxolimab. Receptors were obtained from an adult with an advanced solid tumor such as melanoma, head and neck, liver or kidney cancer. CDR3s leave out the opening cysteine and the closing phenylalanine or tryptophan. The D gene is left open where the match is weak.

v_gene	d_gene	j_gene	CDR3aa
TRBV28	-	TRBJ1-2	AIGQFNYGYT
TRBV7-2	-	TRBJ2-7	ASSRNPRPYEQY
TRBV14	-	TRBJ1-5	ASSQDGGAENQPQH
TRBV28	-	TRBJ1-1	ASSLERFGTEAF
TRBV7-2	-	TRBJ1-1	ASSLFGTSQGTEAF
TRBV6-1	TRBD1	TRBJ2-7	ASSGGQGNSYEQY
TRBV30	-	TRBJ1-2	ASFADSNYGYT
TRBV7-9	TRBD1	TRBJ1-5	ASSLGQGRTFPRDQPQH
TRBV6-5	TRBD1	TRBJ2-7	ASSPTGGAGEQY
TRBV28	-	TRBJ1-3	ASTSPGPFRNTIY
TRBV27	-	TRBJ2-7	ASSRIQASTYEQY
TRBV6-5	-	TRBJ1-2	ASSYSSGGIGGYT
TRBV19	-	TRBJ2-1	ASSMGNLYEQF
TRBV27	-	-	ASSLYAVNYEQY
TRBV6-6	-	TRBJ2-3	ASSNTRADTQY
TRBV27	-	TRBJ2-3	ASRGVWDTDTQY
TRBV9	TRBD2	TRBJ2-2	ASSPRTSGNTGELF
TRBV5-1	-	TRBJ2-3	ASNLAGQDTQY
TRBV9	-	TRBJ2-7	ASSVVPDAGYEQY
TRBV30	TRBD1	TRBJ1-2	AWSNDRQGDYGYT
TRBV15	-	TRBJ1-1	ATSRSVDTEAF
TRBV15	TRBD1	TRBJ2-7	ATSRELGTGSFYEQY
TRBV5-4	TRBD1	TRBJ2-2	ASSPRQGLGTGELF
TRBV19	-	TRBJ1-4	ATRDGATNEKLF
TRBV7-9	TRBD2	TRBJ2-1	ASSLKAARLADEQF
TRBV7-8	-	TRBJ2-1	ASSPGGPFDEQF